Listed here is a single T cell receptor (beta chain). The CDR3 runs to 15 residues. Germline trimming cut 7 bases from V and 2 bases from J; bases unmatched to any gene: 8. The germline gives CDR1 SGHNT, CDR2 YYREEE (reference sequence). The protocol was immunoSEQ multiplex PCR, while the TCRdb copy is restricted to in-frame clones and leaves out a portion. Here the sample spans approximately 160,000 clones, less than 95% being singletons. The data were obtained in a study of cytomegalovirus exposure and HLA in healthy donors. The clonotype comes from a woman aged 18-30 years in good health and CMV-seropositive. The gene calls are TRBV5-4 and TRBJ2-5, with 10 bases aligning to TRBD2. Sequenced input: PBMCs. The CDR3 nucleotides read TGTGCCAGCTTCCTAAGGACTAGCGGTCAAGAGACCCAGTACTTC. It is translated as CASFLRTSGQETQYF.